The 21 T cell receptor beta chains reported below all come from one sample, sequenced in a study of graft-versus-host responses after intestinal transplantation (dated by TCRdb to the early 2020s). The sample's time point label, in plain terms: cells obtained before transplantation from donor or recipient. In mixed lymphocyte reactions, about 200,000 CFSE-labeled pre-transplant responders were plated with about 200,000 irradiated violet-dye-labeled stimulators and cultured for 5 to 6 days. Library method: the immunoSEQ multiplex PCR assay. TCRdb took this table from immuneACCESS and kept in-frame rearrangements with V and J called. Such tables lack part of the clones; where checked against another copy, unresolved V genes explain under half of the gap, and the rest is unexplained. In this sample the table shows roughly 14,000 clones, 25% to 40% of which occur a single time. The ten largest clones add up to about 1.9% of the sample.

This specimen consisted of alloreactive CD8+ T cells from a mixed lymphocyte reaction culture, obtained before intestinal transplant. The cell subset or site label of this sample denotes: CFSE-low proliferating T cells sorted from roughly 6-day pre-transplant mixed lymphocyte reaction (GvH or HvG direction). These receptors were collected from a human patient who received an intestinal transplant.

The J gene is TRBJ2-1, the V gene TRBV25-1; TRBD2 matches at 14 bases. Germline lookup yields CDR1 MGHDK and CDR2 SYGVNS. The V gene end was trimmed by 3 bases and the J gene end by 8 bases; junction bases not matched to a gene: 12. The CDR3 spans 18 residues. CDR3 bases: TGTGCCAGCAGTGATTGGGGCAGACTAGCGGGGGGGTGGGATGAGCAGTTCTTC. Its translation is CASSDWGRLAGGWDEQFF.

The chain is built from TRBV12-1 and TRBJ1-5; TRBD1 was called by the table and not checked on the DNA. TRBV12-1 is shown as a pseudogene. The CDR3 sequence is 18 residues long. The CDR3 loop is CASQISGGRPYSNQPQHF. The CDR3 bases are TGTGCCAGCCAGATTTCAGGGGGCAGACCCTATAGCAATCAGCCCCAGCATTTT.

The table lists this clone with a few counts. The chain is built from TRBV9 and TRBJ2-3; 8 bases fit TRBD1. The V and J ends lost 4 bases and 0 bases, in that order; junction bases with no gene match: 4. The germline gives CDR1 SGDLS, CDR2 YYNGEE. The length of the CDR3 is 15 residues. The CDR3 sequence: CASSYGQGSTDTQYF. The CDR3 nucleotides are TGTGCCAGCAGCTACGGACAGGGAAGCACAGATACGCAGTATTTT.

The chain employs TRBV4-1 and TRBJ2-1; tentative D call: TRBD1 (6 bases). Trimming cost V 5 bases and J 8 bases, with 13 bases left between them. Germline assignment: CDR1 MGHRA and CDR2 YSYEKL. The CDR3 sequence is 13 residues long. The CDR3 region is CASSFQQGYEQFF. CDR3 nucleotides: TGCGCCAGCAGCTTTCAACAGGGCTATGAGCAGTTCTTC.

This rearrangement joins TRBV10-2 to TRBJ2-3; D gene ambiguous. The CDR3 covers 14 residues. Trimming took off 4 bases at V and 0 bases at J, with 8 bases between the two ends. The germline V gene has CDR1 WSHSY and CDR2 SAAADI. The CDR3 nucleotides read TGCGCCAGCAGTGGACGGAGAAGCACAGATACGCAGTATTTT. Protein product: CASSGRRSTDTQYF.

DNA for the CDR3: TGTGCCAGCAGCACCGGGACAGGGCTAATCGAGCAGTACTTC. Protein: CASSTGTGLIEQYF. The V and J genes are TRBV7-9 and TRBJ2-7; 9 bases line up with TRBD1. The germline CDR1 and CDR2 sequences are SEHNR and FQNEAQ (reference sequence). V lost 5 bases, J lost 6 bases, and 8 bases stayed unmatched. The length of the CDR3 is 14 residues. The full variable domain, its missing parts supplied by reference TRBV7-9 and TRBJ2-7, is DTGVSQNPRHKITKRGQNVTFRCDPISEHNRLYWYRQTLGQGPEFLTYFQNEAQLEKSRLLSDRFSAERPKGSFSTLEIQRTEQGDSAMYLCASSTGTGLIEQYFGPGTRLTVT.

There are a few counts of this clone. The V call is TRBV27, the J call TRBJ2-7; 9 nucleotides line up with TRBD1. The V gene's germline CDR1 is MNHEY and CDR2 SMNVEV (reference sequence). V trimming: 4 bases; J trimming: 4 bases; junction bases outside the gene matches: 5. There are 14 residues in the CDR3. CDR3 residues: CASSWDREGYEQYF. The CDR3 DNA is TGTGCCAGCAGTTGGGACAGGGAAGGGTACGAGCAGTACTTC.

The table lists this clone with a count of one. The V call is TRBV19, the J call TRBJ2-7, with 7 bases lining up with TRBD1. Germline values: CDR1 LNHDA, CDR2 SQIVND (reference sequence). CDR3 size: 13 residues. V shed 6 bases, J shed 3 bases, and the junction held 5 bases outside the gene matches. CDR3 nucleotides: TGTGCCAGTAGCCTCGGGACAGACTACGAGCAGTACTTC. Its translation: CASSLGTDYEQYF.

This clone qualifies as medium-sized. The rearrangement joins TRBV7-9 to TRBJ1-3, with TRBD1 matching 8 bases. J lost 0 bases, V lost 1 base, and 11 bases had no gene match. The CDR3 totals 19 residues. Looked up from germline, CDR1 is SEHNR and CDR2 is FQNEAQ (reference sequence). The CDR3: CASSLEVRDRGTSGNTIYF. Written as DNA, the CDR3 is TGTGCCAGCAGCTTAGAGGTCAGAGACAGGGGAACCTCTGGAAACACCATATATTTT. The full variable domain, its missing parts supplied by reference TRBV7-9 and TRBJ1-3, is DTGVSQNPRHKITKRGQNVTFRCDPISEHNRLYWYRQTLGQGPEFLTYFQNEAQLEKSRLLSDRFSAERPKGSFSTLEIQRTEQGDSAMYLCASSLEVRDRGTSGNTIYFGEGSWLTVV.

This clone is labeled as medium-sized. The gene calls are TRBV7-9 and TRBJ1-5, with TRBD1 matching over 8 bases. The CDR3 is 15 amino acids. Unmatched junction bases numbered 9, after V lost 5 bases and J lost 6 bases. Germline assignment: CDR1 SEHNR and CDR2 FQNEAQ (reference sequence). CDR3 in DNA: TGTGCCAGCAGCCCGGACAGGGAAATCGGTCAGCCCCAGCATTTT. It encodes CASSPDREIGQPQHF.

The sample holds a few counts of this clone. CDR3 loop: CASSPTGTTYEQYF. The CDR3 DNA is TGCGCCAGCAGCCCAACCGGGACTACCTACGAGCAGTACTTC. This chain links TRBV4-3 with TRBJ2-7; 7 bases agree with TRBD2. Germline assignment: CDR1 LGHNA and CDR2 YSLEER. The CDR3 covers 14 residues. V was pared by 4 bases and J by 2 bases, with 5 bases of the junction left unmatched.

V and J are TRBV19 and TRBJ1-1; unclear D gene. The CDR3 spans 13 residues. V lost 2 bases, J lost 0 bases, and 4 bases lay in between. CDR1 LNHDA and CDR2 SQIVND come from the germline V gene (reference sequence). The CDR3 loop is CASSISVNTEAFF. In DNA form, the CDR3 reads TGTGCCAGTAGTATATCAGTGAACACTGAAGCTTTCTTT.

The V gene is TRBV11-2, the J gene TRBJ2-7, with D hard to call. The length of the CDR3 is 14 residues. From germline, CDR1 is SGHAT and CDR2 FQNNGV. The V gene lost 2 bases and the J gene lost 4 bases, with 12 bases spanning the gap. This CDR3 is CASSLIQDSYEQYF. The CDR3 DNA is TGTGCCAGCAGCTTAATTCAGGATTCTTACGAGCAGTACTTC. The full variable domain, with the rest looked up from reference TRBV11-2 and TRBJ2-7, is EAGVAQSPRYKIIEKRQSVAFWCNPISGHATLYWYQQILGQGPKLLIQFQNNGVVDDSQLPKDRFSAERLKGVDSTLKIQPAKLEDSAVYLCASSLIQDSYEQYFGPGTRLTVT.

Only a few counts were recorded for this clone. This chain joins TRBV7-9 and TRBJ2-5, with TRBD2 identical over 11 bases. Germline V lookup: CDR1 SEHNR, CDR2 FQNEAQ (reference sequence). CDR3 size: 17 residues. Trimming at V came to 3 bases and at J to 2 bases, leaving 8 bases not matched to a gene. The CDR3 DNA is TGTGCCAGCAGCTTCCCCACTAGCGGGAGAGCACAAGAGACCCAGTACTTC. As protein: CASSFPTSGRAQETQYF. Combining the CDR3 with reference TRBV7-9 and TRBJ2-5 gives the whole variable domain DTGVSQNPRHKITKRGQNVTFRCDPISEHNRLYWYRQTLGQGPEFLTYFQNEAQLEKSRLLSDRFSAERPKGSFSTLEIQRTEQGDSAMYLCASSFPTSGRAQETQYFGPGTRLLVL.

This clone has just a few counts. This sequence joins TRBV30 and TRBJ2-1, with 9 bases that match TRBD1. Germline V gives CDR1 GTSNPN, CDR2 SVGIG (reference sequence). The CDR3 runs to 15 residues. V was clipped by 2 bases and J by 2 bases; unmatched bases: 4. CDR3 sequence reads: CAWSTGTGPYNEQFF. CDR3 sequence (DNA): TGTGCCTGGAGTACCGGGACAGGGCCCTACAATGAGCAGTTCTTC.

V usage is TRBV7-9 and J usage is TRBJ2-7; tentatively, D is TRBD1 (5 bases). CDR3 length equals 14 residues. CDR1 is SEHNR, CDR2 FQNEAQ, per germline (reference sequence). The V end lost 6 bases, the J end lost 3 bases, and 15 bases lay between the germline ends. For the CDR3, the DNA is TGTGCCAGCAGTCGAAGCGACAGAAGCTACGAGCAGTACTTC. Translating gives CASSRSDRSYEQYF.

This chain uses TRBV10-3 with TRBJ1-1; D gene ambiguous. V lost 0 bases, J lost 1 base, and 21 bases lay in between. This CDR3 is 19 amino acids long. Germline values: CDR1 ENHRY, CDR2 SYGVKD. Written as DNA, the CDR3 is TGTGCCATCAGTGAGTCAGGCATACCCTTCCGGCTAGCGAACACTGAAGCTTTCTTT. Its protein is CAISESGIPFRLANTEAFF.

The chain couples TRBV30 to TRBJ1-1, with D uncertain. Germline CDR1 is GTSNPN and CDR2 is SVGIG (reference sequence). The ends were cut back, 0 bases at V and 0 bases at J, with 14 bases in the middle. The CDR3 runs to 16 residues. The CDR3 coding sequence is TGTGCCTGGAGTGTCGGCCTAGGCGCCTTGAACACTGAAGCTTTCTTT. Its protein product is CAWSVGLGALNTEAFF.

This chain joins TRBV27 and TRBJ2-1, with 15 bases that match TRBD2. Germline lookup yields CDR1 MNHEY and CDR2 SMNVEV (reference sequence). This CDR3 is built from 16 residues. V lost 6 bases, J lost 4 bases, and 4 bases stayed unmatched. CDR3 sequence: CASSQGTSGGYNEQFF. The DNA of the CDR3 is TGTGCCAGCAGCCAAGGGACTAGCGGGGGGTACAATGAGCAGTTCTTC.

This chain uses TRBV5-1 with TRBJ2-7; 8 bases are a match to TRBD1. The V gene's germline CDR1 is SGHRS and CDR2 YFSETQ. V trimming: 3 bases; J trimming: 3 bases; junction bases outside the gene matches: 5. The CDR3 extends over 14 amino acids. CDR3 DNA sequence: TGCGCCAGCAGCTCCGGGACAGGTTACTACGAGCAGTACTTC. It specifies CASSSGTGYYEQYF.

This clone was counted between two and nine times. J is TRBJ2-5 and V is TRBV10-3; 11 bases are a match to TRBD2. This CDR3 is built from 16 residues. Trimming took 8 bases from V and 1 from J; bases not matched to a gene: 9. Per germline, CDR1 ENHRY and CDR2 SYGVKD. This CDR3 reads CAIGDPGLAAQETQYF. The CDR3 DNA reads as TGTGCCATCGGCGATCCGGGACTAGCGGCCCAAGAGACCCAGTACTTC.